Each of the 20 T cell receptor beta chains below was sequenced from the same sample in a study of blood T cell repertoires in COVID-19. Method: immunoSEQ multiplex PCR; TCRdb's copy keeps in-frame clones and lacks some. Seen here are 470,000 or so clones, approximately 90% observed once, and the top ten hold 4.3%. The sequencing sample was made of peripheral blood. Every receptor here comes from a woman aged 25 to 39 with acute or convalescent COVID-19.

This clone was found once. The chain uses TRBV24-1 and TRBJ2-7; TRBD1 might be the D (6 bases). This CDR3 contains 14 residues. V lost 5 bases and J 4 bases, leaving 14 bases between the germline ends. CDR1 and CDR2 from the germline V gene are KGHDR and SFDVKD. The CDR3 protein is CATSASTGTYEQYF. CDR3 coding DNA: TGTGCCACCAGTGCCTCGACAGGTACGTACGAGCAGTACTTC.

V and J are TRBV11-2 and TRBJ2-5, with D perhaps TRBD1 (5 bases). The CDR3 is 15 residues long. The germline V gene has CDR1 SGHAT and CDR2 FQNNGV. The V end was cut by 5 bases, the J end by 2 bases, with 15 bases between. CDR3 in DNA: TGTGCCAGCAGCCCAGGGAATGCCCCACAAGAGACCCAGTACTTC. Residues: CASSPGNAPQETQYF.

The J gene is TRBJ1-5, the V gene TRBV19, with 12 bases lining up with TRBD1. The V gene end was trimmed by 7 bases and the J gene end by 8 bases; junction bases not matched to a gene: 9. Germline CDR1 LNHDA, CDR2 SQIVND (reference sequence). The CDR3 covers 15 residues. CDR3 sequence (DNA): TGTGCCAGTAAACCGGGACAGGGGGCTGAGGAGCCCCAGCATTTT. It codes for CASKPGQGAEEPQHF.

The chain employs TRBV27 and TRBJ1-1, with D perhaps matching TRBD1 (5 bases). CDR1 MNHEY and CDR2 SMNVEV come from the germline V gene (reference sequence). V was pared by 8 bases and J by 4 bases, with 14 bases between. This CDR3 is 13 amino acids long. The CDR3 nucleotides are TGTGCCAGCCGAAGGGGCACCAGCACTGAAGCTTTCTTT. Translation: CASRRGTSTEAFF.

Remarks on this clone: This specimen includes other DNA sequences encoding the same CDR3. This chain joins TRBV9 and TRBJ2-5; 10 bases fit TRBD2. J gave up 4 bases and V 2 bases, and 5 bases lay outside the gene matches. Germline V lookup: CDR1 SGDLS, CDR2 YYNGEE. The length of the CDR3 is 15 residues. The CDR3 loop reads CASSVSGGARETQYF. CDR3 DNA: TGTGCCAGCAGCGTGAGCGGGGGGGCCAGAGAGACCCAGTACTTC.

The rearrangement joins TRBV19 to TRBJ2-3; 14 nucleotides match TRBD2. The V gene end was trimmed by 3 bases and the J gene end by 3 bases; junction bases not matched to a gene: 2. The CDR3 runs 16 residues. Per germline, CDR1 LNHDA and CDR2 SQIVND (reference sequence). CDR3 loop: CASSIRTSGGTDTQYF. CDR3 DNA: TGTGCCAGTAGTATTCGGACTAGCGGGGGGACAGATACGCAGTATTTT. Full variable domain (outside the CDR3, taken from reference TRBV19 and TRBJ2-3): DGGITQSPKYLFRKEGQNVTLSCEQNLNHDAMYWYRQDPGQGLRLIYYSQIVNDFQKGDIAEGYSVSREKKESFPLTVTSAQKNPTAFYLCASSIRTSGGTDTQYFGPGTRLTVL.

V gene TRBV28 combines with J gene TRBJ2-1; 15 bases match TRBD2. Germline V gives CDR1 MDHEN, CDR2 SYDVKM. V lost 5 bases, J lost 7 bases, and 9 bases stayed unmatched. CDR3 length: 17 amino acids. The CDR3 here is CASSRGTSGGLGNEQFF. CDR3 coding DNA: TGTGCCAGCAGTCGCGGGACTAGCGGGGGGTTGGGTAATGAGCAGTTCTTC.

This chain joins TRBV6-6 and TRBJ2-7; 7 nucleotides line up with TRBD2. J lost 0 bases, V lost 3 bases, and 5 bases had no gene match. CDR1 is MNHNY, CDR2 SVGAGI, per germline (reference sequence). The CDR3 has 15 amino acids. Here the CDR3 DNA reads TGTGCCAGCAGTTATATGGGCGGGAGCTCCTACGAGCAGTACTTC. Translation gives CASSYMGGSSYEQYF.

The V and J genes are TRBV2 and TRBJ1-1; 8 positions agree with TRBD1. The CDR3 contains 15 residues. Per the germline V gene, CDR1 is SNHLY and CDR2 is FYNNEI. The trim removed 4 bases at V and 4 bases at J, leaving 8 bases unmatched. This CDR3 reads CASSGQGARGTEAFF. Here the CDR3 DNA reads TGTGCCAGCAGTGGGCAGGGGGCAAGAGGCACTGAAGCTTTCTTT.

The chain uses TRBV6-1 and TRBJ2-3; D perhaps matches TRBD2 (6 bases). The CDR3 consists of 14 residues. The germline gives CDR1 MNHNS, CDR2 SASEGT. Trimming removed 2 bases at V and 6 bases at J, with 12 bases between. The CDR3 DNA is TGTGCCAGCAGTGAACCCAGGGCGGGGGATACGCAGTATTTT. Encoded protein: CASSEPRAGDTQYF.

V usage is TRBV15 and J usage is TRBJ2-3; no reliable D call. The CDR3 spans 18 residues. Trimming cost V 1 base and J 2 bases, with 19 bases left between them. Per germline, CDR1 LNHNV and CDR2 YYDKDF (reference sequence). The DNA of the CDR3 is TGTGCCACCAGCAGAGTTGGTGGCGATACTAAAGACACAGATACGCAGTATTTT. Translated: CATSRVGGDTKDTDTQYF.

The V call is TRBV11-1, the J call TRBJ2-4; D is possibly TRBD1 (7 bases). Trimming took off 4 bases at V and 6 bases at J, with 19 bases between the two ends. The CDR3 loop spans 16 amino acids. Germline V CDR1 and CDR2: SGHAT, FQDESV (reference sequence). The CDR3 sequence is CASSSAEGGGLNIQYF. The CDR3 DNA reads TGTGCCAGCAGCTCCGCGGAAGGAGGGGGCCTAAACATTCAGTACTTC. Looking up the rest from reference TRBV11-1 and TRBJ2-4 gives the full variable domain: EAEVAQSPRYKITEKSQAVAFWCDPISGHATLYWYRQILGQGPELLVQFQDESVVDDSQLPKDRFSAERLKGVDSTLKIQPAELGDSAMYLCASSSAEGGGLNIQYFGAGTRLSVL.

The V gene is TRBV11-2, the J gene TRBJ2-3; D is undetermined. CDR1 is SGHAT, CDR2 FQNNGV, per germline. V lost 3 bases, J lost 6 bases, and 4 bases lay in between. The CDR3 is made up of 11 amino acids. The CDR3 coding sequence is TGTGCCAGCAGCTTGGGCGATACGCAGTATTTT. Its protein is CASSLGDTQYF.

V and J are TRBV7-8 and TRBJ1-2; 7 bases fit TRBD1. The germline V gene has CDR1 SGHVS and CDR2 FQNEAQ. This CDR3 has 17 amino acids. V was pared by 2 bases and J by 4 bases, with 13 bases of the junction left unmatched. CDR3 residues: CASSLKRFGTDPYGYTF. The CDR3 DNA is TGTGCCAGCAGCTTAAAGCGGTTCGGGACAGATCCCTATGGCTACACCTTC.

The chain has TRBV18 and TRBJ2-7, with D possibly being TRBD2 (6 bases). V was shortened by 2 bases and J by 3 bases, with 11 bases between the two germline ends. This CDR3 has 14 amino acids. CDR1 is KGHSH and CDR2 is LQKENI in the germline V gene. CDR3 in amino acids: CASSPTAGLYEQYF. DNA of the CDR3: TGTGCCAGCTCACCAACCGCGGGACTCTACGAGCAGTACTTC.

The gene calls are TRBV12-5 and TRBJ1-5; no clear D gene. CDR1 LGHNT and CDR2 FRNRAP come from the germline V gene. Trimming pared 6 bases from V and 6 bases from J, leaving 12 bases between. CDR3 size: 13 residues. The CDR3 DNA sequence: TGTGCTAGTGGCTTAAAGAGGGCTCAGCCCCAGCATTTT. Protein: CASGLKRAQPQHF.

This chain joins TRBV3-1 (or the pseudogene TRBV3-2) and TRBJ1-1, with D perhaps TRBD1 (5 bases). CDR1 is LGHDT and CDR2 is YNNKEL in the germline V gene (reference sequence). The CDR3 has 14 residues. V lost 4 bases to trimming and J lost 1 base, with 10 bases between them. The CDR3 is CASSRTDTNTEAFF. The CDR3, as DNA: TGTGCCAGCAGCCGAACGGACACGAACACTGAAGCTTTCTTT.

V usage is TRBV10-3 and J usage is TRBJ1-2; no firm D call. Trimming took off 4 bases at V and 6 bases at J, with 12 bases between the two ends. CDR3 length equals 13 residues. Germline V gene sequence: CDR1 ENHRY, CDR2 SYGVKD. CDR3 bases: TGTGCCATCAGTGTTAACTGGGAGGATGGCTACACCTTC. As protein: CAISVNWEDGYTF.

The V call is TRBV9, the J call TRBJ2-2; 9 nucleotides line up with TRBD2. Unmatched junction bases numbered 8, after V lost 4 bases and J lost 7 bases. The CDR3 contains 15 residues. Germline CDR1 and CDR2: SGDLS and YYNGEE. In DNA form, the CDR3 reads TGTGCCAGCAGCCACAAGACTAGCGGCAGCGGGGAGCTGTTTTTT. It yields the protein CASSHKTSGSGELFF.

Concerning this clone itself: The sample has other DNA sequences that encode this CDR3 too. The genes are TRBV2 and TRBJ2-2; D may be TRBD1 (5 bases). V was shortened by 6 bases and J by 1 base, with 9 bases between the two germline ends. The germline gives CDR1 SNHLY, CDR2 FYNNEI. The CDR3 loop spans 14 amino acids. The CDR3 loop is CASRTDRNTGELFF. The CDR3 DNA follows: TGTGCCAGCAGAACAGACAGGAACACCGGGGAGCTGTTTTTT.